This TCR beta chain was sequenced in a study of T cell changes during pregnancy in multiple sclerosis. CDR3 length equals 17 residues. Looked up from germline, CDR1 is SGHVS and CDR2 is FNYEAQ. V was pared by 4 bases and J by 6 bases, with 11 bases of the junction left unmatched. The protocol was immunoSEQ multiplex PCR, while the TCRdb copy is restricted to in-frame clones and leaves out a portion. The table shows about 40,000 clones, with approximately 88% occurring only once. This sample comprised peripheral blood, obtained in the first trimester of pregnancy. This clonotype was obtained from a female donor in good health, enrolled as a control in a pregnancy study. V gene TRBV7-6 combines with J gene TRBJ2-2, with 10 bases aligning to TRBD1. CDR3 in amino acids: CASSSYPTDRGAGELFF. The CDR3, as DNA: TGTGCCAGCAGCTCGTATCCGACGGACAGGGGGGCCGGGGAGCTGTTTTTT.